Following are 16 T cell receptor beta chains from one sample sequenced in a study of blood T cell repertoires in COVID-19. Sequencing was performed with immunoSEQ multiplex PCR; in TCRdb, only in-frame clones are kept and a portion is missing. The table has fewer than 500,000 clones, around 89% seen once; the top ten hold around 4.5%. The sequencing input was peripheral blood. The receptors derive from a woman under 40 with acute or convalescent COVID-19.

The table lists this clone with a few counts. The rearrangement joins TRBV5-1 to TRBJ2-7; 7 bases are a match to TRBD1. The junction had 9 bases not matched to a gene; V was cut back by 4 bases and J by 2 bases. The CDR3 totals 15 residues. Germline V gives CDR1 SGHRS, CDR2 YFSETQ. CDR3 protein: CASSSETGSAYEQYF. CDR3 DNA: TGCGCCAGCAGCAGCGAGACAGGGTCAGCCTACGAGCAGTACTTC.

Written as DNA, the CDR3 is TGTGCCAGCAGTTTGACGGGGGGGCAAGTTAGGGAGCAGTACTTC. Amino acid sequence: CASSLTGGQVREQYF. J is TRBJ2-7 and V is TRBV28, with 8 bases aligning to TRBD2. The CDR3 extends over 15 amino acids. The trim removed 3 bases at V and 7 bases at J, leaving 11 bases unmatched. Looked up from germline, CDR1 is MDHEN and CDR2 is SYDVKM.

V is TRBV2 and J is TRBJ2-4; D may be TRBD2 (6 bases). V was pared by 10 bases and J by 0 bases, with 10 bases between. Germline CDR1 SNHLY, CDR2 FYNNEI. The CDR3 has 13 amino acids. CDR3 residues: CATGLLAKNIQYF. DNA for the CDR3: TGTGCCACGGGACTGTTAGCCAAAAACATTCAGTACTTC. The full variable domain, completed using reference TRBV2 and TRBJ2-4, is EPEVTQTPSHQVTQMGQEVILRCVPISNHLYFYWYRQILGQKVEFLVSFYNNEISEKSEIFDDQFSVERPDGSNFTLKIRSTKLEDSAMYFCATGLLAKNIQYFGAGTRLSVL.

The genes are TRBV28 and TRBJ1-3; unclear D gene. Trimming left V 3 bases short and J 0 bases short, with 9 bases between. Germline CDR1 MDHEN, CDR2 SYDVKM. This CDR3 has 15 amino acids. DNA of the CDR3: TGTGCCAGCAGTTTGTCAGGTGGCTCTGGAAACACCATATATTTT. It is translated as CASSLSGGSGNTIYF.

The V gene is TRBV18, the J gene TRBJ2-7, with a tentative D call TRBD1 (6 bases). Germline V CDR1 and CDR2: KGHSH, LQKENI. The V and J ends lost 6 bases and 6 bases respectively, with 15 bases between them. The CDR3 length is 13 residues. DNA of the CDR3: TGTGCCAGCTCGCAAGGTATAGGGGGCGAGCAGTACTTC. As protein: CASSQGIGGEQYF.

The chain joins TRBV9 to TRBJ1-6, with D perhaps matching TRBD1 (5 bases). Trimming removed 0 bases from V and 6 bases from J, with 10 bases in between. Germline lookup yields CDR1 SGDLS and CDR2 YYNGEE. This CDR3 comprises 15 residues. The CDR3 reads CASSVGEGINSPLHF. The CDR3 DNA follows: TGTGCCAGCAGCGTAGGGGAGGGGATTAATTCACCCCTCCACTTT. The whole variable domain, remainder taken from reference TRBV9 and TRBJ1-6, is DSGVTQTPKHLITATGQRVTLRCSPRSGDLSVYWYQQSLDQGLQFLIQYYNGEERAKGNILERFSAQQFPDLHSELNLSSLELGDSALYFCASSVGEGINSPLHFGNGTRLTVT.

This clone was recorded many times. The CDR3 DNA follows: TGTGCCAGCAGCCCAGGGACAACCTATAGCAATCAGCCCCAGCATTTT. Translated, it gives CASSPGTTYSNQPQHF. The chain joins TRBV7-9 to TRBJ1-5, with a weak D call TRBD1 (6 bases). CDR1 is SEHNR, CDR2 FQNEAQ, per germline (reference sequence). This CDR3 is built from 16 residues. V was clipped by 5 bases and J by 0 bases, with 14 bases between them.

This clone has a single count. V gene TRBV19 combines with J gene TRBJ2-5; D is unclear. The V end was cut by 1 base, the J end by 5 bases, with 14 bases between. The CDR3 has 15 amino acids. Germline CDR1 is LNHDA and CDR2 is SQIVND (reference sequence). CDR3 sequence reads: CASSIGQVEGETQYF. Here the CDR3 DNA reads TGTGCCAGTAGTATAGGCCAGGTTGAAGGCGAGACCCAGTACTTC.

This chain connects TRBV20-1 to TRBJ1-1; D uncertain. The CDR3 sequence is 11 residues long. Germline values: CDR1 DFQATT, CDR2 SNEGSKA (reference sequence). The ends were cut back, 8 bases at V and 3 bases at J, with 10 bases in the middle. The CDR3 here is CSTIFDTEAFF. DNA for the CDR3: TGCAGTACAATATTTGACACTGAAGCTTTCTTT.

The chain uses TRBV6-1 and TRBJ1-2; the D is unclear. V lost 1 base to trimming and J lost 0 bases, with 6 bases between them. CDR1 MNHNS and CDR2 SASEGT come from the germline V gene. The CDR3 sequence is 14 residues long. CDR3 sequence (DNA): TGTGCCAGCAGTGAAGTGGCAGCTAACTATGGCTACACCTTC. Amino acid sequence: CASSEVAANYGYTF.

The chain has TRBV20-1 and TRBJ1-2; a weak D match, TRBD1 (5 bases). V was shortened by 3 bases and J by 4 bases, with 12 bases between the two germline ends. Germline V gives CDR1 DFQATT, CDR2 SNEGSKA (reference sequence). There are 13 residues in the CDR3. CDR3 amino acids: CSASLTERYGYTF. The CDR3, as DNA: TGCAGTGCTAGTTTGACAGAGCGCTATGGCTACACCTTC.

The chain links TRBV9 to TRBJ2-3; tentative D call: TRBD2 (5 bases). Per the germline V gene, CDR1 is SGDLS and CDR2 is YYNGEE. The length of the CDR3 is 16 residues. Trimming took 0 bases from V and 3 from J, leaving 14 bases between them. CDR3 residues: CASSVGGAELTDTQYF. The CDR3 DNA follows: TGTGCCAGCAGCGTAGGGGGAGCGGAACTAACAGATACGCAGTATTTT. The full variable domain, its missing parts supplied by reference TRBV9 and TRBJ2-3, is DSGVTQTPKHLITATGQRVTLRCSPRSGDLSVYWYQQSLDQGLQFLIQYYNGEERAKGNILERFSAQQFPDLHSELNLSSLELGDSALYFCASSVGGAELTDTQYFGPGTRLTVL.

The chain links TRBV7-2 to TRBJ2-7, with 9 positions matching TRBD2. This CDR3 has 14 amino acids. Germline CDR1 reads SGHTA; CDR2 reads FQGNSA. The V segment lost 2 bases and the J segment 5 bases; nucleotides outside the gene matches: 4. The CDR3 DNA reads TGTGCCAGCAGCTTAACTAGCGGGTTTGACGAGCAGTACTTC. This gives the protein CASSLTSGFDEQYF. The variable domain in full, completed from reference TRBV7-2 and TRBJ2-7, reads GAGVSQSPSNKVTEKGKDVELRCDPISGHTALYWYRQSLGQGLEFLIYFQGNSAPDKSGLPSDRFSAERTGGSVSTLTIQRTQQEDSAVYLCASSLTSGFDEQYFGPGTRLTVT.

The rearrangement joins TRBV24-1 to TRBJ2-2; maybe TRBD2 (7 bases). The CDR3 runs 15 residues. Looked up from germline, CDR1 is KGHDR and CDR2 is SFDVKD. V was cut by 9 bases and J by 2 bases, with 15 bases left in between. CDR3 nucleotide sequence: TGTGCCACCGGAGGGGCGGGGGCCAACACCGGGGAGCTGTTTTTT. Protein sequence: CATGGAGANTGELFF.

V gene TRBV24-1 combines with J gene TRBJ2-3; 10 bases line up with TRBD2. CDR1 KGHDR and CDR2 SFDVKD come from the germline V gene. There are 16 residues in the CDR3. The V segment lost 3 bases and the J segment 4 bases; nucleotides outside the gene matches: 6. CDR3 in DNA: TGTGCCACCAGTGATACGGGACTAGCGAAGTCAGATACGCAGTATTTT. This encodes CATSDTGLAKSDTQYF.

The chain uses TRBV28 and TRBJ2-3, with 9 bases fitting TRBD1. Germline V gives CDR1 MDHEN, CDR2 SYDVKM. This CDR3 has 16 residues. Trimming removed 6 bases from V and 5 bases from J; junction bases left unmatched: 12. The CDR3 region is CASRHTTGTGRDTQYF. CDR3 in DNA: TGTGCCAGCAGGCACACCACCGGGACAGGGAGAGATACGCAGTATTTT. Complete variable domain (other parts from reference TRBV28 and TRBJ2-3): DVKVTQSSRYLVKRTGEKVFLECVQDMDHENMFWYRQDPGLGLRLIYFSYDVKMKEKGDIPEGYSVSREKKERFSLILESASTNQTSMYLCASRHTTGTGRDTQYFGPGTRLTVL.